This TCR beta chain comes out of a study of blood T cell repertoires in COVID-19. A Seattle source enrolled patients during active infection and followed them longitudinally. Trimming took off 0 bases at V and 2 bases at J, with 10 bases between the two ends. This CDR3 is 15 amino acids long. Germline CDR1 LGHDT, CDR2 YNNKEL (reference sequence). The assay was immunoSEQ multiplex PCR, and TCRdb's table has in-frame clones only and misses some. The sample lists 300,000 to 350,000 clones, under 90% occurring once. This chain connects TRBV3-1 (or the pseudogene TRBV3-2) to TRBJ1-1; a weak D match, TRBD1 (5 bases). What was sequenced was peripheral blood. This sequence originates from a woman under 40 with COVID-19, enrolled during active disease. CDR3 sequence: CASSQDRRDNTEAFF. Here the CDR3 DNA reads TGTGCCAGCAGCCAAGATAGGAGGGACAACACTGAAGCTTTCTTT.